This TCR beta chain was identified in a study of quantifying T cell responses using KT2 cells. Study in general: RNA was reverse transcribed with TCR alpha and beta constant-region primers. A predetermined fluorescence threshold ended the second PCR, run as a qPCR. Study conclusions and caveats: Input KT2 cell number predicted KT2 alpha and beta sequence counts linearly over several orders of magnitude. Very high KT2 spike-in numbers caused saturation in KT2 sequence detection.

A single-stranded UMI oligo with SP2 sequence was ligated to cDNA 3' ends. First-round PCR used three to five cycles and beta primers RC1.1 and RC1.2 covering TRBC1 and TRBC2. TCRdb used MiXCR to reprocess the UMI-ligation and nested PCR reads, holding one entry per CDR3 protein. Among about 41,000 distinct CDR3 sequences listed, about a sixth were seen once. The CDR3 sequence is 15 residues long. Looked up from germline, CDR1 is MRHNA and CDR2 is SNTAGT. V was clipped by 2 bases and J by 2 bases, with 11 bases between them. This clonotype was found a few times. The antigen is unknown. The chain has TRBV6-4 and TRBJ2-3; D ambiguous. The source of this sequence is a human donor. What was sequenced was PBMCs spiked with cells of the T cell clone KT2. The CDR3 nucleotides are TGTGCCAGCAGTGACAGGGAAGCTGACACAGATACGCAGTATTTT. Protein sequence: CASSDREADTDTQYF.